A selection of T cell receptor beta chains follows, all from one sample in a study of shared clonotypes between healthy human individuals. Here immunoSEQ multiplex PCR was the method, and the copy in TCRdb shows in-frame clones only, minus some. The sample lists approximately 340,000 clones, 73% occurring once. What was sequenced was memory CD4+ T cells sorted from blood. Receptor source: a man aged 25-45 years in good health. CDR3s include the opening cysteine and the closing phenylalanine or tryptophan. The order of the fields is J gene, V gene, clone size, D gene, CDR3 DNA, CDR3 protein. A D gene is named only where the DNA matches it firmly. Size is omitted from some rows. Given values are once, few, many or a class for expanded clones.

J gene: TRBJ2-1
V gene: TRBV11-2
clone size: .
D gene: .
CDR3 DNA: TGTGCCAGCAGCTTAGTACACACCAATGAGCAGTTCTTC
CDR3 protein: CASSLVHTNEQFF

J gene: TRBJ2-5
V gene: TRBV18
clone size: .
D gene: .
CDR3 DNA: TGTGCCAGCTCACCGGACCAAGAGACCCAGTACTTC
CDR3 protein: CASSPDQETQYF

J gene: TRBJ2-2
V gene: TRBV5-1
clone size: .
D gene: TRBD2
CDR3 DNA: TGCGCCAGCAGCTTGAGGGGACTAGCAGACACCGGGGAGCTGTTTTTT
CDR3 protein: CASSLRGLADTGELFF

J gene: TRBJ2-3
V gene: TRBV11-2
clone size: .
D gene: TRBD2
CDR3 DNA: TGTGCCAGCAGCTCCCGACTAGCGGGGGCCACAGATACGCAGTATTTT
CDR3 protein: CASSSRLAGATDTQYF

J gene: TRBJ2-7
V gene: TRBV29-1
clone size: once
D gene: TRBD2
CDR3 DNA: TGCAGCGTCCCTAGCGGGATGGGCTCCTACGAGCAGTACTTC
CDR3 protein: CSVPSGMGSYEQYF

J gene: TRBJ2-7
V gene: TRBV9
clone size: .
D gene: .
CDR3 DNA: TGTGCCAGCAGCGTAGGGGTGGTAGAAACCTACGAGCAGTACTTC
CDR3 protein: CASSVGVVETYEQYF

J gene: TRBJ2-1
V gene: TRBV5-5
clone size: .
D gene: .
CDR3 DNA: TGTGCCAGCAGCTCGGGCGTGGGGGCCAATGAGCAGTTCTTC
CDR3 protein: CASSSGVGANEQFF

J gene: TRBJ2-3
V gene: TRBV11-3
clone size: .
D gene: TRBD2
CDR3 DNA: TGTGCCAGCAGCTTGGGCGGGAGGGCGGCAGATACGCAGTATTTT
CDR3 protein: CASSLGGRAADTQYF

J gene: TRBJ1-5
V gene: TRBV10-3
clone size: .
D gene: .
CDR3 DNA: TGTGCCATCAGTGAGTCAGGTGGGAATCAGCCCCAGCATTTT
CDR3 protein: CAISESGGNQPQHF

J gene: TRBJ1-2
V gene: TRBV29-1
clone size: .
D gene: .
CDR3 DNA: TGCAGCGTTGAAAAGTCCGGGGGCTATGGCTACACCTTC
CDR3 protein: CSVEKSGGYGYTF

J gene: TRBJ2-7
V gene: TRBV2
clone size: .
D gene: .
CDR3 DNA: TGTGCCAGCAGTGTGGACGGGGGACTCTCCGAGCAGTACTTC
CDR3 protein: CASSVDGGLSEQYF

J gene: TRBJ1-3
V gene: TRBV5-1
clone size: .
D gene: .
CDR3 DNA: TGCGCCAGCAGCTTAAGTCCCAGGGGCCCCAACTCTTTTGGAAACACCATATATTTT
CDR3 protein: CASSLSPRGPNSFGNTIYF

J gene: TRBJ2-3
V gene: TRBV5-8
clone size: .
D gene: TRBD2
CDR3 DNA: TGTGCCAGCAGCTTGGGTAGCGGGAGCACAGATACGCAGTATTTT
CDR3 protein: CASSLGSGSTDTQYF

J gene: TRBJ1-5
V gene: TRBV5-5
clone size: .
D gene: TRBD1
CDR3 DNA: TGTGCCAGCAGCTTGGCTCAGGGGGACCAGCCCCAGCATTTT
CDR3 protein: CASSLAQGDQPQHF

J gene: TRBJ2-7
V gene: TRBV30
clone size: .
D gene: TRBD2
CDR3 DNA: TGTGCCTGGAGTGTAGGACTAGCCTACGAGCAGTACTTC
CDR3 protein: CAWSVGLAYEQYF

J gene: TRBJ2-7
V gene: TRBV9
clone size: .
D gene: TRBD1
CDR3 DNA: TGTGCCAGCAGCGTGGGCGGGACAGGTCTAGCCTACGAGCAGTACTTC
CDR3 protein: CASSVGGTGLAYEQYF

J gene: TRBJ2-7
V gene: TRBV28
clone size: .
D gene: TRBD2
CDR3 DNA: TGTGCCAGCAGTATCATAGGGACTAGCGCTTCCTACGAGCAGTACTTC
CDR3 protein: CASSIIGTSASYEQYF

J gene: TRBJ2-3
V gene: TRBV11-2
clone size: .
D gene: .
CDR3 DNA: TGTGCCAGCAGCTCAGATGGAGGGGAGCAGTATTTT
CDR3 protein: CASSSDGGEQYF

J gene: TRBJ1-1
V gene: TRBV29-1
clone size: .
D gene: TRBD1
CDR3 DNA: TGCAGCGCTGGGACAGGCTGGAACACTGAAGCTTTCTTT
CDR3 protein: CSAGTGWNTEAFF

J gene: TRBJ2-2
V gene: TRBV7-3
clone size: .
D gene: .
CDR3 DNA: TGTGCCAGCAGCTACAGGGCGAACACCGGGGAGCTGTTTTTT
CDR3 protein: CASSYRANTGELFF

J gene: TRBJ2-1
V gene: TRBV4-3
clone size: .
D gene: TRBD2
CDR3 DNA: TGCGCCAGCAGCCAAGAACCTCCGACTAGCGGGTTTAATGAGCAGTTCTTC
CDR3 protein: CASSQEPPTSGFNEQFF

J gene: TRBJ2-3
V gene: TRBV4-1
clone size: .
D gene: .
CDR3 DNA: TGCGCCAGCAGCCCCACGGGAGTCGTTGCAGATACGCAGTATTTT
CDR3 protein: CASSPTGVVADTQYF